This entry lists 25 T cell receptor beta chains sequenced from one sample in a study of CD8 T cells in Susac syndrome. After extraction with the RNeasy kit, about 0.5 to 1 ug of the RNA was reverse transcribed using random hexamers. TCRdb re-analysed the immunoSEQ multiplex PCR reads in MiXCR, keeping a single row per CDR3 protein. The sample has roughly 190,000 distinct CDR3 sequences, approximately 94% seen once. The sequenced sample was CD4+ T cells from PBMCs. The receptors come from a human donor with Susac syndrome.

The gene calls are TRBV4-3 and TRBJ2-7, with 7 bases identical to TRBD2. Germline V lookup: CDR1 LGHNA, CDR2 YSLEER. This CDR3 region has 15 residues. J lost 0 bases, V lost 1 base, and 3 bases had no gene match. The CDR3 reads CASSQGGGSSYEQYF. The CDR3 nucleotides are TGCGCCAGCAGCCAAGGGGGGGGGAGCTCCTACGAGCAGTACTTC.

V usage is TRBV20-1 and J usage is TRBJ1-2, with TRBD1 as a possible D gene (5 bases). V dropped 6 bases and J dropped 7 bases, with 12 bases sitting between them. CDR1 and CDR2 (germline): DFQATT, SNEGSKA (reference sequence). This CDR3 has 11 residues. CDR3 nucleotides: TGCAGTGCCACCCAGGGCGTTGGCTACACCTTC. Residues: CSATQGVGYTF.

Here the CDR3 DNA reads TGCGCCAGCAGCCAAAGAACATCGGGGGGTAACAATGAGCAGTTCTTC. Its protein is CASSQRTSGGNNEQFF. The gene calls are TRBV4-1 and TRBJ2-1, with 7 bases identical to TRBD2. CDR1 and CDR2 (germline): MGHRA, YSYEKL. Trimming removed 2 bases from V and 5 bases from J; junction bases left unmatched: 9. This CDR3 contains 16 residues.

V usage is TRBV4-2 and J usage is TRBJ1-5; D is uncertain. Per germline, CDR1 LGHNA and CDR2 YNFKEQ. The V end lost 0 bases, the J end lost 1 base, and 4 bases lay between the germline ends. The CDR3 runs to 14 residues. The CDR3 coding sequence is TGTGCCAGCAGCCAAGACAGGAGCAATCAGCCCCAGCATTTT. Its protein is CASSQDRSNQPQHF.

CDR3 in amino acids: CASTRLGAGELFF. CDR3 bases: TGTGCCAGCACCCGCCTAGGGGCCGGGGAGCTGTTTTTT. The chain couples TRBV5-6 to TRBJ2-2, with TRBD1 as a possible D gene (5 bases). Trimming left V 6 bases short and J 6 bases short, with 12 bases between. The CDR3 is 13 amino acids. Germline loops: CDR1 SGHDT, CDR2 YYEEEE.

The chain employs TRBV20-1 and TRBJ1-2; D gene uncertain. CDR1 DFQATT and CDR2 SNEGSKA come from the germline V gene (reference sequence). The CDR3 contains 12 residues. The V end lost 2 bases, the J end lost 4 bases, and 8 bases lay between the germline ends. CDR3 nucleotide sequence: TGCAGTGCTAGATTAGACCTCTATGGCTACACCTTC. The encoded protein is CSARLDLYGYTF.

The CDR3 sequence is CASSLGLASTDTQYF. The CDR3 nucleotides are TGTGCCAGCAGCTTGGGTCTGGCGAGCACAGATACGCAGTATTTT. V gene TRBV7-9 combines with J gene TRBJ2-3; D unclear. The CDR3 totals 15 residues. Per the germline V gene, CDR1 is SEHNR and CDR2 is FQNEAQ (reference sequence). Trimming took off 3 bases at V and 0 bases at J, with 10 bases between the two ends. The entire variable domain, with the rest obtained from reference TRBV7-9 and TRBJ2-3, is as follows: DTGVSQNPRHKITKRGQNVTFRCDPISEHNRLYWYRQTLGQGPEFLTYFQNEAQLEKSRLLSDRFSAERPKGSFSTLEIQRTEQGDSAMYLCASSLGLASTDTQYFGPGTRLTVL.

CDR3: CASSLGQGLVGETQYF. For the CDR3, the DNA is TGCGCCAGCAGCTTGGGACAGGGGTTGGTCGGAGAGACCCAGTACTTC. This rearrangement joins TRBV5-1 to TRBJ2-5; TRBD1 matches 8 bases. Unmatched junction bases numbered 8, after V lost 0 bases and J lost 4 bases. CDR1 is SGHRS, CDR2 YFSETQ, per germline. The CDR3 is 16 amino acids.

The chain combines TRBV14 with TRBJ2-1; D gene unclear. The germline CDR1 and CDR2 sequences are SGHDN and FVKESK. The CDR3 consists of 13 residues. Deletions cut 2 bases from V and 4 bases from J, with 6 bases between. The CDR3 reads CASSQQFYNEQFF. The CDR3 DNA sequence: TGTGCCAGCAGCCAACAGTTTTACAATGAGCAGTTCTTC. The full variable domain, rest sourced from reference TRBV14 and TRBJ2-1, is EAGVTQFPSHSVIEKGQTVTLRCDPISGHDNLYWYRRVMGKEIKFLLHFVKESKQDESGMPNNRFLAERTGGTYSTLKVQPAELEDSGVYFCASSQQFYNEQFFGPGTRLTVL.

The CDR3 nucleotides are TGCAGTGCTGGCCGGGGCGAGCAGTACTTC. Translation: CSAGRGEQYF. The V call is TRBV20-1, the J call TRBJ2-7, with a tentative D call TRBD2 (5 bases). The ends were cut back, 5 bases at V and 6 bases at J, with 8 bases in the middle. The CDR3 sequence is 10 residues long. The germline V gene has CDR1 DFQATT and CDR2 SNEGSKA (reference sequence).

This chain connects TRBV20-1 to TRBJ1-2; the D gene is possibly TRBD1 (5 bases). V was shortened by 5 bases and J by 7 bases, with 17 bases between the two germline ends. CDR1 and CDR2 (germline): DFQATT, SNEGSKA (reference sequence). The CDR3 loop spans 13 amino acids. CDR3 DNA: TGCAGTGCTCCGACTTCAGGGTCCGGTGGCTACACCTTC. Translating it yields CSAPTSGSGGYTF.

This sequence joins TRBV9 and TRBJ2-3, with 7 bases matching TRBD2. The CDR3 has 16 amino acids. J was trimmed by 6 bases and V by 0 bases; bases with no gene match: 10. CDR1 and CDR2 (germline): SGDLS, YYNGEE. The CDR3 coding sequence is TGTGCCAGCAGCGTAGAGGCCCAGCGGGGTGGGGATACGCAGTATTTT. Encoded protein: CASSVEAQRGGDTQYF.

The chain is built from TRBV6-5 and TRBJ1-6, with unresolved D. V lost 2 bases and J lost 7, with 15 bases in between. The CDR3 has 16 amino acids. Germline CDR1 reads MNHEY; CDR2 reads SVGAGI. CDR3 residues: CASSYESPGANSPLHF. In DNA form, the CDR3 reads TGTGCCAGCAGTTACGAAAGCCCAGGCGCGAATTCACCCCTCCACTTT.

The rearrangement joins TRBV15 to TRBJ2-7; D unclear. The germline gives CDR1 LNHNV, CDR2 YYDKDF (reference sequence). The CDR3 runs to 17 residues. V was pared by 0 bases and J by 3 bases, with 18 bases between. The CDR3 bases are TGTGCCACCAGCAGAGATGTCCTCGGCCCGTCTCTCTACGAGCAGTACTTC. Protein product: CATSRDVLGPSLYEQYF.

The gene calls are TRBV5-4 and TRBJ1-1; D is undetermined. The V end was cut by 1 base, the J end by 5 bases, with 15 bases between. Germline assignment: CDR1 SGHNT and CDR2 YYREEE (reference sequence). The CDR3 contains 15 residues. The CDR3 reads CASSLPGPGWTEAFF. CDR3 DNA: TGTGCCAGCAGCTTGCCGGGTCCGGGATGGACTGAAGCTTTCTTT. The full variable domain, completed using reference TRBV5-4 and TRBJ1-1, is ETGVTQSPTHLIKTRGQQVTLRCSSQSGHNTVSWYQQALGQGPQFIFQYYREEENGRGNFPPRFSGLQFPNYSSELNVNALELDDSALYLCASSLPGPGWTEAFFGQGTRLTVV.

This clonotype was seen once. V gene TRBV28 combines with J gene TRBJ2-7; 7 nucleotides match TRBD1. The J segment lost 2 bases and the V segment lost 6 bases, leaving 7 bases of the junction unmatched. This CDR3 is 14 amino acids long. Looked up from germline, CDR1 is MDHEN and CDR2 is SYDVKM. The CDR3: CASRAQGTPYEQYF. Here the CDR3 DNA reads TGTGCCAGCAGGGCACAGGGGACCCCCTACGAGCAGTACTTC.

The chain uses TRBV29-1 and TRBJ2-3; 13 nucleotides match TRBD2. V lost 6 bases and J lost 1; bases outside the gene matches: 4. This CDR3 spans 15 amino acids. Germline V gene data show CDR1 as SQVTM and CDR2 as ANQGSEA. The CDR3 DNA reads TGCAGCGTCACTAGCGGGGGGGCCCGCACAGATACGCAGTATTTT. Its translation: CSVTSGGARTDTQYF.

The CDR3 protein is CATSRDPGGSSQPQHF. The CDR3, as DNA: TGTGCCACCAGCAGAGACCCAGGGGGCAGTTCTCAGCCCCAGCATTTT. The rearrangement links TRBV15 to TRBJ1-5; 8 nucleotides match TRBD1. The CDR3 is 16 amino acids. CDR1 LNHNV and CDR2 YYDKDF come from the germline V gene (reference sequence). V lost 0 bases and J lost 6; bases outside the gene matches: 7.

The V gene is TRBV19, the J gene TRBJ2-2; D unclear. Trimming took 3 bases from V and 2 from J, leaving 10 bases between them. The CDR3 is made up of 15 amino acids. Germline V lookup: CDR1 LNHDA, CDR2 SQIVND (reference sequence). CDR3 region: CASSIRGTNTGELFF. The DNA for the CDR3 is TGTGCCAGTAGTATCCGAGGTACCAACACCGGGGAGCTGTTTTTT.

CDR3 in DNA: TGCGCCAGCAGCCCTGGACTAGCGGCAGAGACCCAGTACTTC. Translated, it gives CASSPGLAAETQYF. The chain joins TRBV5-1 to TRBJ2-5; the match to TRBD2 covers 10 bases. CDR1 is SGHRS, CDR2 YFSETQ, per germline. V lost 4 bases to trimming and J lost 4 bases; unmatched junction nucleotides: 4. The CDR3 contains 14 residues.

The chain joins TRBV5-1 to TRBJ1-5; 7 bases align to TRBD1. The CDR3 has 14 residues. V was pared by 3 bases and J by 4 bases, with 4 bases of the junction left unmatched. Germline V gives CDR1 SGHRS, CDR2 YFSETQ. In DNA, the CDR3 is TGCGCCAGCAGCTCGGGGACAGAAAATCAGCCCCAGCATTTT. It yields the protein CASSSGTENQPQHF.

The chain combines TRBV23-1 with TRBJ2-4; D not resolved. TRBV23-1 is recorded as an ORF, its role being uncertain. Between the trimmed V and J ends, which lost 2 bases and 13 bases, there was a span of 12 bases. This CDR3 has 12 amino acids. DNA of the CDR3: TGCGCCAGCAGTCAACCCGGACGACAACAGTACTTC. This translates into CASSQPGRQQYF.

The genes are TRBV5-4 and TRBJ2-5; D not resolved. V lost 4 bases, J lost 0 bases, and 13 bases lay in between. Germline CDR1 SGHNT, CDR2 YYREEE (reference sequence). The CDR3 contains 15 residues. This chain's CDR3 is CASSPGGRYQETQYF. The CDR3, as DNA: TGTGCCAGCAGCCCCGGTGGACGGTACCAAGAGACCCAGTACTTC. Complete variable domain (other parts from reference TRBV5-4 and TRBJ2-5): ETGVTQSPTHLIKTRGQQVTLRCSSQSGHNTVSWYQQALGQGPQFIFQYYREEENGRGNFPPRFSGLQFPNYSSELNVNALELDDSALYLCASSPGGRYQETQYFGPGTRLLVL.

V usage is TRBV7-9 and J usage is TRBJ2-2, with D unclear. Germline V gene sequence: CDR1 SEHNR, CDR2 FQNEAQ (reference sequence). Between the trimmed V and J ends, which lost 1 base and 1 base, there was a span of 4 bases. The CDR3 consists of 14 residues. CDR3 DNA sequence: TGTGCCAGCAGCTTAGTAGGGAACACCGGGGAGCTGTTTTTT. Encoded protein: CASSLVGNTGELFF.

This clonotype was detected once. In nucleotides, the CDR3 is TGTGCCATCCCGGGGCCCAGGACAAGTAATCAGCCCCAGCATTTT. This codes for CAIPGPRTSNQPQHF. The gene calls are TRBV10-3 and TRBJ1-5, with D perhaps matching TRBD1 (5 bases). Trimming left V 8 bases short and J 4 bases short, with 18 bases between. CDR1 and CDR2 (germline): ENHRY, SYGVKD. CDR3 length: 15 amino acids.